This T cell receptor beta chain is drawn from a study of cytomegalovirus exposure and HLA in healthy donors. At sampling all donors were nominally healthy, likely with unrecorded immune exposures. Findings and limits, study-wide: A classifier reportedly called cytomegalovirus status with high sensitivity and specificity.

Of note for this clone: What it recognizes is unknown.

The PCR ran on 60 Vbeta and 13 Jbeta primers. Original data processing: Later, an analysis found 80 million or so unique TCR beta chains, and roughly 10 million of these were shared. Sequenced by immunoSEQ multiplex PCR; TCRdb stores in-frame clones only, minus some. That table supplies the V and J calls and clone size; D and trimming were determined from the DNA. Among some 130,000 clones listed, roughly 80% were seen once. CDR1 is SGHTA and CDR2 is FQGNSA in the germline V gene. V lost 5 bases, J lost 0 bases, and 14 bases lay in between. This CDR3 contains 16 residues. The sequence derives from a woman aged 40 to 55 in good health and CMV-seronegative. Sequencing input: PBMCs. The chain combines TRBV7-2 with TRBJ1-3; unclear D gene. In DNA form, the CDR3 reads TGTGCCAGCAGCCGAACTCCGCGGGCCTCTGGAAACACCATATATTTT. Amino acid sequence: CASSRTPRASGNTIYF.